Below, 9 T cell receptor beta chains from the same sample are listed, as sequenced in a study of CD8+ T cells in alopecia areata. Treatment in this sample: oral pan-JAK inhibitor, 5-10 mg twice daily. The authors extracted RNA and reverse transcribed it into cDNA as the sequencing template. Only in-frame clones appear in the TCRdb table, and some are missing; sequencing was by immunoSEQ multiplex PCR. This table holds over 120,000 clones, roughly 52% found once. The sample was CD8+ T cells sorted from blood, taken at week 4, from a patient treated with tofacitinib. Receptors originate from a human donor with alopecia areata.

This chain connects TRBV5-4 to TRBJ1-1; TRBD1 matches 7 bases. Germline loops: CDR1 SGHNT, CDR2 YYREEE (reference sequence). The CDR3 sequence is 14 residues long. V shed 7 bases, J shed 0 bases, and the junction held 6 bases outside the gene matches. CDR3: CASDAGGVNTEAFF. The CDR3 nucleotides read TGTGCCAGCGACGCAGGGGGAGTGAACACTGAAGCTTTCTTT.

The chain links TRBV7-9 to TRBJ2-2; D remains ambiguous. Germline assignment: CDR1 SEHNR and CDR2 FQNEAQ (reference sequence). The V gene lost 4 bases and the J gene lost 5 bases, with 23 bases spanning the gap. The CDR3 runs to 18 residues. The CDR3 sequence is CASSSAGSSVPTTGELFF. The CDR3 DNA is TGTGCCAGCAGCTCCGCCGGTAGCAGCGTACCCACGACCGGGGAGCTGTTTTTT.

The chain is built from TRBV6-5 and TRBJ2-7; D could derive from TRBD1 or TRBD2 (5 bases each). Germline lookup yields CDR1 MNHEY and CDR2 SVGAGI. This CDR3 has 14 residues. The V gene lost 5 bases and the J gene lost 4 bases, with 15 bases spanning the gap. The DNA of the CDR3 is TGTGCCAGCAGTCCCTCATTTGGGGGATACGAGCAGTACTTC. This translates into CASSPSFGGYEQYF.

The rearrangement links TRBV5-5 to TRBJ1-6; D unresolved. V dropped 0 bases and J dropped 10 bases, with 11 bases sitting between them. Looked up from germline, CDR1 is SGHKS and CDR2 is YYEKEE (reference sequence). The CDR3 sequence is 14 residues long. The CDR3 region has the DNA TGTGCCAGCAGCTTGGGGCGTCCGGGATCACCCCTCCACTTT. Amino acid sequence: CASSLGRPGSPLHF.

The chain joins TRBV11-2 to TRBJ1-6, with 7 bases matching TRBD1. Germline V CDR1 and CDR2: SGHAT, FQNNGV. The CDR3 has 16 residues. V lost 2 bases, J lost 4 bases, and 5 bases stayed unmatched. The CDR3 sequence is CASSLQGVEYNSPLHF. The CDR3 coding sequence is TGTGCCAGCAGCTTACAGGGGGTGGAATATAATTCACCCCTCCACTTT.

The chain couples TRBV7-9 to TRBJ1-6; no definite D call. The CDR3 has 14 amino acids. V shed 5 bases and J shed 10 bases, with 15 bases lying between them. Germline CDR1 and CDR2: SEHNR and FQNEAQ (reference sequence). CDR3 DNA: TGTGCCAGCAGCCAAACAGACCGCGCGTCACCCCTCCACTTT. It yields the protein CASSQTDRASPLHF.

This clone was detected a few times. The gene calls are TRBV7-9 and TRBJ2-4; no definite D call. The CDR3 is made up of 13 amino acids. Germline V lookup: CDR1 SEHNR, CDR2 FQNEAQ (reference sequence). Trimming pared 1 base from V and 8 bases from J, leaving 9 bases between. The CDR3 sequence: CASSLETRYIQYF. The DNA of the CDR3 is TGTGCCAGCAGCTTAGAAACACGGTACATTCAGTACTTC.

The genes are TRBV5-1 and TRBJ2-3, with TRBD1 identical over 8 bases. The length of the CDR3 is 16 residues. After removal of 4 bases from V and 2 bases from J, the junction contained 9 bases not matched to a gene. Germline V gives CDR1 SGHRS, CDR2 YFSETQ. CDR3 nucleotides: TGCGCCAGCAGCACAAACGGACAGGGCCACACAGATACGCAGTATTTT. It translates to CASSTNGQGHTDTQYF.

The rearrangement joins TRBV27 to TRBJ1-1, with D perhaps TRBD1 (5 bases). V was trimmed by 0 bases and J by 4 bases, leaving 9 bases between them. This CDR3 spans 14 amino acids. CDR1 and CDR2 (germline): MNHEY, SMNVEV (reference sequence). CDR3 residues: CASSLSIQGTEAFF. The CDR3 DNA follows: TGTGCCAGCAGTTTATCAATCCAGGGCACTGAAGCTTTCTTT.